Shown below are 18 T cell receptor beta chains from a single sample sequenced in a study of T cells in Graves' hyperthyroidism and ophthalmopathy. Regions amplified from RNA transcripts were the TCR beta CDR3 regions. TCR CDR3 regions were first amplified by RT-PCR with HTBI primers. TCRdb independently ran MiXCR on the multiplex PCR reads; one entry per CDR3 protein. The sample records around 350,000 distinct CDR3 sequences, about 14% being singletons. The material sequenced was blood. These receptors all stem from a woman aged 25 to 45 with Graves' ophthalmopathy.

At least ten counts were recorded for this clonotype. The chain joins TRBV20-1 to TRBJ2-7, with D perhaps TRBD2 (5 bases). V was trimmed by 8 bases and J by 4 bases, leaving 15 bases between them. The CDR3 runs to 12 residues. CDR1 DFQATT and CDR2 SNEGSKA come from the germline V gene (reference sequence). CDR3 residues: CSFLREWYEQYF. CDR3 in DNA: TGCAGTTTTCTGAGGGAGTGGTACGAGCAGTACTTC.

This clonotype turned up a few times. The chain employs TRBV28 and TRBJ2-7, with D unclear. Germline lookup yields CDR1 MDHEN and CDR2 SYDVKM. This CDR3 has 13 residues. V was pared by 6 bases and J by 2 bases, with 11 bases between. The CDR3 nucleotides read TGTGCCAGCAGCGTTGTCCAGCCCTACGAGCAGTACTTC. This encodes CASSVVQPYEQYF.

The CDR3 reads CASSFQGSAQETQYF. DNA for the CDR3: TGTGCCAGCAGCTTTCAGGGAAGCGCCCAAGAGACCCAGTACTTC. The chain is built from TRBV5-4 and TRBJ2-5, with D possibly being TRBD1 (5 bases). This CDR3 comprises 15 residues. Trimming left V 2 bases short and J 1 base short, with 12 bases between. Germline V gene lookup returns CDR1 SGHNT and CDR2 YYREEE (reference sequence). The whole variable domain, filled in from reference TRBV5-4 and TRBJ2-5, reads ETGVTQSPTHLIKTRGQQVTLRCSSQSGHNTVSWYQQALGQGPQFIFQYYREEENGRGNFPPRFSGLQFPNYSSELNVNALELDDSALYLCASSFQGSAQETQYFGPGTRLLVL.

This clonotype was counted at least ten times. This chain links TRBV29-1 with TRBJ1-1, with 7 bases lining up with TRBD1. The CDR3 extends over 15 amino acids. Looked up from germline, CDR1 is SQVTM and CDR2 is ANQGSEA. The J segment lost 0 bases and the V segment lost 6 bases, leaving 10 bases of the junction unmatched. In DNA form, the CDR3 reads TGCAGCGTAACAGGGACAGAGTTTATGAACACTGAAGCTTTCTTT. This encodes CSVTGTEFMNTEAFF.

At least ten counts were recorded for this clonotype. This chain joins TRBV12-3 or TRBV12-4 and TRBJ2-2, with TRBD1 matching over 9 bases. V shed 5 bases and J 6 bases; nucleotides not matched to a gene: 10. This CDR3 region has 16 residues. The chain's CDR3 is CASSPTGTGFPGELFF. CDR3 nucleotides: TGTGCCAGCAGTCCGACCGGGACAGGGTTCCCCGGGGAGCTGTTTTTT.

This clonotype was counted many times. The V and J genes are TRBV12-3 or TRBV12-4 and TRBJ1-5; D remains ambiguous. The V and J ends lost 5 bases and 0 bases respectively, with 17 bases between them. CDR3 length: 17 residues. The DNA for the CDR3 is TGTGCCAGCAGTCTCTTTTCCGGGGATTATAGCAATCAGCCCCAGCATTTT. This translates into CASSLFSGDYSNQPQHF.

On this clonotype itself: A much larger clone differs by one base, so this may be a read error. The CDR3 does not close with the conserved phenylalanine or tryptophan, likely indicating a read error. The gene calls are TRBV20-1 and TRBJ2-5; possible D gene TRBD1, 6 bases. V shed 6 bases and J shed 4 bases, with 9 bases lying between them. In germline, CDR1 is DFQATT, CDR2 SNEGSKA (reference sequence). The CDR3 is 11 amino acids. The CDR3 DNA is TGCAGTGCGAGGACAGCAGAGACCCAGTACCTC. Translation gives CSARTAETQYL.

This clonotype occurred many times. The chain recombines TRBV5-1 with TRBJ2-5; TRBD1 is a possible D gene (6 bases). Trimming stripped 0 bases from V and 2 bases from J, with 14 bases between. The CDR3 is made up of 16 amino acids. Germline assignment: CDR1 SGHRS and CDR2 YFSETQ. The CDR3 bases are TGCGCCAGCAGCTTGGCCGTGGACAGAGTACAAGAGACCCAGTACTTC. As protein: CASSLAVDRVQETQYF.

This clonotype was detected only a few times. The rearrangement uses TRBV6-1 and TRBJ2-7, with TRBD2 identical over 13 bases. The ends lost 2 bases at V and 7 bases at J; junction bases unmatched: 5. This CDR3 contains 15 residues. Germline V gene data show CDR1 as MNHNS and CDR2 as SASEGT. This chain's CDR3 is CASSERTSGGGEQYF. Here the CDR3 DNA reads TGTGCCAGCAGTGAAAGGACTAGCGGGGGTGGTGAGCAGTACTTC.

At least ten counts were recorded for this clonotype. This sequence joins TRBV28 and TRBJ2-1; 10 positions agree with TRBD2. V lost 6 bases, J lost 5 bases, and 7 bases stayed unmatched. The CDR3 loop spans 15 amino acids. CDR1 is MDHEN and CDR2 is SYDVKM in the germline V gene. CDR3 DNA sequence: TGTGCCAGCAGCCAGTGGACTAGCGGTAACAATGAGCAGTTCTTC. It is translated as CASSQWTSGNNEQFF.

Many counts were recorded for this clonotype. CDR3 sequence (DNA): TGTGCCAGCAGTACAACCCCGGGACTTAAAGGCGAGCAGTACTTC. Residues: CASSTTPGLKGEQYF. The gene calls are TRBV28 and TRBJ2-7, with D perhaps TRBD2 (6 bases). Germline CDR1 and CDR2: MDHEN and SYDVKM. Trimming shortened V by 5 bases and J by 6 bases, and 20 bases separated the two germline ends. CDR3 length equals 15 residues.

This clonotype was counted ten times or more. The chain carries TRBV7-6 and TRBJ2-3; TRBD1 agrees at 9 bases. The CDR3 totals 16 residues. With 5 bases clipped from V and 0 bases from J, the junction kept 6 bases outside the gene matches. Germline V gene sequence: CDR1 SGHVS, CDR2 FNYEAQ. The CDR3 nucleotides read TGTGCCAGCAGCCAATGGACAGGGGATAGCACAGATACGCAGTATTTT. This gives the protein CASSQWTGDSTDTQYF.

This clonotype was counted at least ten times. This chain links TRBV7-8 with TRBJ2-3, with TRBD2 matching 9 bases. In germline, CDR1 is SGHVS, CDR2 FQNEAQ. V lost 1 base and J lost 5; bases outside the gene matches: 4. The CDR3 contains 15 residues. CDR3 nucleotides: TGTGCCAGCAGCTTAGGCGGGGGGGCCAAAGATACGCAGTATTTT. It is translated as CASSLGGGAKDTQYF.

The sample holds many counts of this clonotype. V usage is TRBV6-1 and J usage is TRBJ2-7; D unclear. Trimming shortened V by 5 bases and J by 3 bases, and 20 bases separated the two germline ends. CDR1 is MNHNS and CDR2 is SASEGT in the germline V gene. This CDR3 spans 16 amino acids. CDR3 residues: CASSFALGDSYYEQYF. In DNA form, the CDR3 reads TGTGCCAGCAGTTTTGCCCTTGGAGATTCGTACTACGAGCAGTACTTC.

This clonotype came up many times. In nucleotides, the CDR3 is TGTGCCTGCCTCGGGAGGGGACCACCGAACACTGAAGCTTTCTTT. Residues: CACLGRGPPNTEAFF. V gene TRBV30 combines with J gene TRBJ1-1; D is perhaps TRBD1 (5 bases). The germline V and J ends were trimmed by 6 bases and 1 base, with 18 bases remaining between them. This CDR3 spans 15 amino acids. Per germline, CDR1 GTSNPN and CDR2 SVGIG (reference sequence).

This clonotype was recorded a few times. The chain employs TRBV12-3 or TRBV12-4 and TRBJ2-2; no reliable D call. This CDR3 is 14 amino acids long. V was clipped by 3 bases and J by 7 bases, with 12 bases between them. CDR3 bases: TGTGCCAGCAGTTTTGCGCAGAGGAGCGGGGAGCTGTTTTTT. Its translation is CASSFAQRSGELFF.

This clonotype showed up many times. The CDR3 protein is CASSQGGTANTGELFF. CDR3 sequence (DNA): TGTGCCAGCAGCCAAGGGGGAACAGCGAACACCGGGGAGCTGTTTTTT. The chain employs TRBV14 and TRBJ2-2; D unclear. V shed 1 base and J shed 0 bases, with 9 bases lying between them. Germline V gives CDR1 SGHDN, CDR2 FVKESK. The CDR3 is 16 amino acids.

This clonotype was counted ten times or more. The chain uses TRBV25-1 and TRBJ2-7; no reliable D call. Trimming pared 2 bases from V and 1 base from J, leaving 9 bases between. The V gene's germline CDR1 is MGHDK and CDR2 SYGVNS. This CDR3 is 14 amino acids long. The CDR3 region has the DNA TGTGCCAGCAGTGAAGCAGTGGGGTCCTACGAGCAGTACTTC. Protein product: CASSEAVGSYEQYF.